These 8 T cell receptor beta chains originate from one sample sequenced in a study of T-cell memory formation after mild COVID-19. MiXCR, run by TCRdb on the 5' RACE reads, gives a single entry per CDR3 protein. The data contain about 100,000 distinct CDR3 sequences, approximately 15% of them seen just once; the ten biggest clones take up 39%. Sequencing was done on a sample of PBMCs or a T cell subset sorted from them (not recorded which). The source is a man aged 18 to 29 who had mild COVID-19 (a few samples of this study predate the infection). Cell type and time point are not known.

CDR3 sequence (DNA): TGCAGCGTCCGCTCCCCCTCCACTGAAGCTTTCTTT. Translating it yields CSVRSPSTEAFF. The chain has TRBV29-1 and TRBJ1-1; D is unclear. CDR1 SQVTM and CDR2 ANQGSEA come from the germline V gene. There are 12 residues in the CDR3. V lost 6 bases and J lost 4, with 12 bases in between.

The chain links TRBV4-2 to TRBJ1-1, with unresolved D. With 4 bases removed from V and 3 bases from J, the gap between germline ends came to 6 bases. The CDR3 is 12 amino acids. The germline V gene has CDR1 LGHNA and CDR2 YNFKEQ. The DNA of the CDR3 is TGTGCCAGCAGCCCCTCGGACACTGAAGCTTTCTTT. This codes for CASSPSDTEAFF.

The genes are TRBV4-3 and TRBJ2-3; D tentatively reads TRBD1 or TRBD2 (7 bases each). Looked up from germline, CDR1 is LGHNA and CDR2 is YSLEER. Trimming shortened V by 0 bases and J by 5 bases, and 21 bases separated the two germline ends. The CDR3 is 18 residues long. The DNA of the CDR3 is TGCGCCAGCAGCCAAGAGCAGATTGCAGGGGGGGATCGAGATACGCAGTATTTT. Translating gives CASSQEQIAGGDRDTQYF.

CDR3 amino acids: CASSEVTGPTGELFF. CDR3 DNA sequence: TGTGCCAGCAGCGAAGTAACGGGGCCGACCGGGGAGCTGTTTTTT. The chain joins TRBV9 to TRBJ2-2, with D possibly being TRBD1 or TRBD2 (5 bases each). Germline loops: CDR1 SGDLS, CDR2 YYNGEE. This CDR3 contains 15 residues. The ends were cut back, 3 bases at V and 5 bases at J, with 14 bases in the middle.

This clonotype was seen only a few times. V and J are TRBV7-6 and TRBJ2-1; possibly TRBD2 for D (5 bases). Trimming shortened V by 1 base and J by 7 bases, and 20 bases separated the two germline ends. Per the germline V gene, CDR1 is SGHVS and CDR2 is FNYEAQ. CDR3 size: 17 residues. CDR3 coding DNA: TGTGCCAGCAGCTTAGAGGGAGTCCAGCGGAGAGGGAATGAGCAGTTCTTC. Translating it yields CASSLEGVQRRGNEQFF.

The CDR3 is CASSLAQGPGYGYTF. CDR3 in DNA: TGTGCCAGCAGCTTAGCCCAGGGGCCCGGCTATGGCTACACCTTC. The J gene is TRBJ1-2, the V gene TRBV7-9, with D possibly matching TRBD1 (6 bases). The CDR3 is 15 residues long. V lost 0 bases to trimming and J lost 4 bases, with 12 bases between them. Germline values: CDR1 SEHNR, CDR2 FQNEAQ (reference sequence).

The chain employs TRBV5-1 and TRBJ2-1; D is unresolved. Germline CDR1 and CDR2: SGHRS and YFSETQ. The CDR3 contains 14 residues. Trimming took off 0 bases at V and 0 bases at J, with 4 bases between the two ends. The CDR3 here is CASSLEVSYNEQFF. CDR3 nucleotides: TGCGCCAGCAGCTTGGAGGTCTCCTACAATGAGCAGTTCTTC.

This clonotype has only a few counts. The chain joins TRBV5-5 to TRBJ2-7; D is perhaps TRBD1 (5 bases). The ends were cut back, 5 bases at V and 2 bases at J, with 11 bases in the middle. Germline V gene data show CDR1 as SGHKS and CDR2 as YYEKEE (reference sequence). This CDR3 comprises 13 residues. In nucleotides, the CDR3 is TGTGCCAGCAGTGCGCAGGGCACCTACGAGCAGTACTTC. Translating gives CASSAQGTYEQYF.